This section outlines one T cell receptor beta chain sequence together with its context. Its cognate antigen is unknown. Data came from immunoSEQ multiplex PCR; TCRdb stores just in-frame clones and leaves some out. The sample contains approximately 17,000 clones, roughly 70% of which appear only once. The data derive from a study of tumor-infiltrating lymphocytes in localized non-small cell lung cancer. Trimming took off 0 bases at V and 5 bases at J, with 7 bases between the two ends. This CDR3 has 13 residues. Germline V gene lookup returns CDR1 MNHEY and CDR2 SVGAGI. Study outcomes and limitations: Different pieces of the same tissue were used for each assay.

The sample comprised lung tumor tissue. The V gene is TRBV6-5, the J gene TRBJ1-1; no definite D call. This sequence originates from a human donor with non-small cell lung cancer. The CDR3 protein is CASSYSKYTEAFF. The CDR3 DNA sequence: TGTGCCAGCAGTTACTCGAAGTATACTGAAGCTTTCTTT.